The clone carrying this T cell receptor beta chain was recorded at least ten times. The antigen remains undetermined. Amplified TCR beta CDR3 regions came from RNA transcripts. First-round RT-PCR of the TCR CDR3 relied on the HTBI primer set. In TCRdb, the multiplex PCR reads were re-called with MiXCR into one record per CDR3 protein. The table lists approximately 200,000 distinct CDR3 sequences, around 17% of them singletons. The data derive from a study of T cells in Graves' hyperthyroidism and ophthalmopathy. The CDR3 has 14 residues. Trimming shortened V by 6 bases and J by 2 bases, and 10 bases separated the two germline ends. Study outcomes and limitations: The authors' 13 V-J model separated ophthalmopathy from stable hyperthyroidism.

The rearrangement uses TRBV12-3 or TRBV12-4 and TRBJ2-2; D might be TRBD2 (7 bases). This TCR derives from a middle-aged man with Graves' hyperthyroidism. The sequenced sample consisted of blood. CDR3 in amino acids: CASRGGANTGELFF. For the CDR3, the DNA is TGTGCCAGCAGAGGGGGGGCTAACACCGGGGAGCTGTTTTTT.